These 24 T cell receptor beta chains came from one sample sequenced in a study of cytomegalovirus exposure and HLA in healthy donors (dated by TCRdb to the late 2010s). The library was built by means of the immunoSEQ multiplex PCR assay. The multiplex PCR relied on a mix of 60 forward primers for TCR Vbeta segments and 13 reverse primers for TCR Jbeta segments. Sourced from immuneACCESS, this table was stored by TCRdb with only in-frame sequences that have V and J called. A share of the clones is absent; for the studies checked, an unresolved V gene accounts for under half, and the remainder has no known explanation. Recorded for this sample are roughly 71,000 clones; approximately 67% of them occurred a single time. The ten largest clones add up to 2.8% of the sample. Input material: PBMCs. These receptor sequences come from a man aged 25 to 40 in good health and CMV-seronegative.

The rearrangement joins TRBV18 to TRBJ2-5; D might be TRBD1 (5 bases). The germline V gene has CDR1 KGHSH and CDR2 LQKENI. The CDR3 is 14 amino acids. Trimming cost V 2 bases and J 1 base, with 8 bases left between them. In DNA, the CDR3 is TGTGCCAGCTCACCAGCGACAGTCCAAGAGACCCAGTACTTC. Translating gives CASSPATVQETQYF.

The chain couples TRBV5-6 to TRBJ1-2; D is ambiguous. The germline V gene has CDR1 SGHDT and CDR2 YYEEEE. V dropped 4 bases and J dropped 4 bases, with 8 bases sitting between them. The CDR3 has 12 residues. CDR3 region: CASSASGYGYTF. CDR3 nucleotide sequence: TGTGCCAGCAGCGCTAGTGGCTATGGCTACACCTTC. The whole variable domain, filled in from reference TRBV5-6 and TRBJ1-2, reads DAGVTQSPTHLIKTRGQQVTLRCSPKSGHDTVSWYQQALGQGPQFIFQYYEEEERQRGNFPDRFSGHQFPNYSSELNVNALLLGDSALYLCASSASGYGYTFGSGTRLTVV.

In DNA, the CDR3 is TGCAGCGTTGAGAGAGATACTAACTATGGCTACACCTTC. Translating it yields CSVERDTNYGYTF. V and J are TRBV29-1 and TRBJ1-2; D is ambiguous. V dropped 3 bases and J dropped 0 bases, with 8 bases sitting between them. The germline CDR1 and CDR2 sequences are SQVTM and ANQGSEA. The CDR3 runs 13 residues. The full variable domain, completed using reference TRBV29-1 and TRBJ1-2, is SAVISQKPSRDICQRGTSLTIQCQVDSQVTMMFWYRQQPGQSLTLIATANQGSEATYESGFVIDKFPISRPNLTFSTLTVSNMSPEDSSIYLCSVERDTNYGYTFGSGTRLTVV.

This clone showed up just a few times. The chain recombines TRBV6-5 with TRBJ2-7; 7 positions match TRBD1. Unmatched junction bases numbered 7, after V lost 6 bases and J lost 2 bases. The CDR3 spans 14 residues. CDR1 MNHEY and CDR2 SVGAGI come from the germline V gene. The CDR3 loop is CASSQTGVTYEQYF. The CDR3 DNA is TGTGCCAGCAGCCAAACAGGGGTTACCTACGAGCAGTACTTC.

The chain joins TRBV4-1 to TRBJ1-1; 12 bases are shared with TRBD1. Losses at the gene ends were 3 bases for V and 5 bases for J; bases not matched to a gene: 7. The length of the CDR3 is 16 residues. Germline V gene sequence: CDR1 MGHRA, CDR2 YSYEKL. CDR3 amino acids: CASSHPGQGAPTEAFF. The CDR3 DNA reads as TGCGCCAGCAGCCACCCGGGACAGGGGGCGCCGACTGAAGCTTTCTTT.

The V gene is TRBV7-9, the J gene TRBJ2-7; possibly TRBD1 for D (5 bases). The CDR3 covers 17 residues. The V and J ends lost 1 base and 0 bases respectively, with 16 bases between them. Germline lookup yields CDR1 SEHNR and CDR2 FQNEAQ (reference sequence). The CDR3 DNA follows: TGTGCCAGCAGCTTAGGACAGAGTGATTCTTTCTCCTACGAGCAGTACTTC. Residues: CASSLGQSDSFSYEQYF.

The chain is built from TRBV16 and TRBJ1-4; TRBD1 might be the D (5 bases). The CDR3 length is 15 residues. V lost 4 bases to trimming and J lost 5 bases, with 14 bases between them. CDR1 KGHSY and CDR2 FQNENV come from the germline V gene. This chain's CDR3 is CASSRGVTVNEKLFF. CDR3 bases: TGTGCCAGCAGCCGCGGAGTGACAGTAAATGAAAAACTGTTTTTT.

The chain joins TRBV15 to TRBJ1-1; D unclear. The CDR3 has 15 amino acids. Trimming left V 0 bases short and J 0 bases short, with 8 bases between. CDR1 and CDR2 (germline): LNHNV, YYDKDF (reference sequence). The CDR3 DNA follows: TGTGCCACCAGCAGAGACTCCGGGGTGAACACTGAAGCTTTCTTT. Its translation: CATSRDSGVNTEAFF.

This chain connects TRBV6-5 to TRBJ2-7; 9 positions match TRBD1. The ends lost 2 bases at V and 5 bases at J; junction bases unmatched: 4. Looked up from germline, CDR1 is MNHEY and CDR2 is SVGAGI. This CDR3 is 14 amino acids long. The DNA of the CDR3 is TGTGCCAGCAGTTACGGGGACAGGGTCCACGAGCAGTACTTC. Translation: CASSYGDRVHEQYF.

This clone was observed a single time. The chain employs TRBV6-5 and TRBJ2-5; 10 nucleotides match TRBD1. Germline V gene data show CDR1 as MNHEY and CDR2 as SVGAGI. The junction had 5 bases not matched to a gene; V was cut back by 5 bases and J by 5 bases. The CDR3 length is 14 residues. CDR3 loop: CASSADRGLETQYF. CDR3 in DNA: TGTGCCAGCAGTGCGGACAGGGGGTTGGAGACCCAGTACTTC.

CDR3 sequence reads: CASSLSRGTLGHGYTF. The DNA of the CDR3 is TGTGCCAGCAGCTTAAGTCGGGGAACGCTTGGCCATGGCTACACCTTC. The chain recombines TRBV7-2 with TRBJ1-2, with D unclear. CDR1 is SGHTA, CDR2 FQGNSA, per germline. There are 16 residues in the CDR3. Between the trimmed V and J ends, which lost 2 bases and 6 bases, there was a span of 19 bases.

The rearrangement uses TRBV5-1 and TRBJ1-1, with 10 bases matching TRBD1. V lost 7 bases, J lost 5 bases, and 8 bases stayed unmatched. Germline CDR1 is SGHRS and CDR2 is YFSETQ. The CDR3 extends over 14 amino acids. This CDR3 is CASAQAGQGTEAFF. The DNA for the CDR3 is TGCGCCAGCGCGCAGGCGGGACAGGGGACTGAAGCTTTCTTT.

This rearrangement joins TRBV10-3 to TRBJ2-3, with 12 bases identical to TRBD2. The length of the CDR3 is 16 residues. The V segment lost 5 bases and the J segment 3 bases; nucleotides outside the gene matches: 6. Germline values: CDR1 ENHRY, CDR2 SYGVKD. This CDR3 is CAISYTSGGSTDTQYF. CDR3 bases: TGTGCCATCAGTTATACTAGCGGGGGGTCGACAGATACGCAGTATTTT.

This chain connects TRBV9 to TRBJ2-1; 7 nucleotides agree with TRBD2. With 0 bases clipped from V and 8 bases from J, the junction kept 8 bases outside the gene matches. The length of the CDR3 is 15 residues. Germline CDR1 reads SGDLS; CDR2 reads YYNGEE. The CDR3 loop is CASSVDGGGLYEQFF. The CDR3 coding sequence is TGTGCCAGCAGCGTAGATGGGGGAGGGTTGTATGAGCAGTTCTTC. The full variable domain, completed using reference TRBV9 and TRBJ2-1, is DSGVTQTPKHLITATGQRVTLRCSPRSGDLSVYWYQQSLDQGLQFLIQYYNGEERAKGNILERFSAQQFPDLHSELNLSSLELGDSALYFCASSVDGGGLYEQFFGPGTRLTVL.

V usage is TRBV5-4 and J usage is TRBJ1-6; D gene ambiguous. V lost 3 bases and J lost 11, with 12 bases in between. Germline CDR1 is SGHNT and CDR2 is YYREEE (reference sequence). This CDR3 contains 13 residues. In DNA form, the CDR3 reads TGTGCCAGCAGCTCAAGCTTGGGAGCACCCCTCCACTTT. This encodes CASSSSLGAPLHF.

CDR3 sequence (DNA): TGTGCCAGCAGCCTACCGGGACAGGGGACCTACGAGCAGTACTTC. It encodes CASSLPGQGTYEQYF. The chain couples TRBV2 to TRBJ2-7; TRBD1 matches 10 bases. The V segment lost 6 bases and the J segment 2 bases; nucleotides outside the gene matches: 7. This CDR3 is built from 15 residues. Germline CDR1 SNHLY, CDR2 FYNNEI. The variable domain in full, with the rest retrieved from reference TRBV2 and TRBJ2-7, is EPEVTQTPSHQVTQMGQEVILRCVPISNHLYFYWYRQILGQKVEFLVSFYNNEISEKSEIFDDQFSVERPDGSNFTLKIRSTKLEDSAMYFCASSLPGQGTYEQYFGPGTRLTVT.

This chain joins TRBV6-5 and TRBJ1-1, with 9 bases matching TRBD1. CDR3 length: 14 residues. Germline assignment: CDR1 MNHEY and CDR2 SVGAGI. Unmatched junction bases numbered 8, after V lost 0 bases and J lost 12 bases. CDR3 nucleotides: TGTGCCAGCAGTTACTCGAATCCTGGACAGGGGTCTTTCTTT. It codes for CASSYSNPGQGSFF.

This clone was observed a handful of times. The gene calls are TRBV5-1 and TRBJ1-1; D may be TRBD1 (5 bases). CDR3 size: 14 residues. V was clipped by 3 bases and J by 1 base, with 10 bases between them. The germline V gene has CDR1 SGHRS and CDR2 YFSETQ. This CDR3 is CASSSIGGNTEAFF. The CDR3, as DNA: TGCGCCAGCAGCTCGATCGGGGGGAACACTGAAGCTTTCTTT.

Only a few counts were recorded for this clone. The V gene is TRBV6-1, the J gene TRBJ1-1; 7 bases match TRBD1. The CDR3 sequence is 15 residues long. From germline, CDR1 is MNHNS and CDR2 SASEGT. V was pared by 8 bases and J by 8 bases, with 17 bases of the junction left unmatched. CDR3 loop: CASQHFRQGGSEAFF. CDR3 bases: TGTGCCAGCCAACATTTTAGACAGGGAGGATCAGAAGCTTTCTTT.

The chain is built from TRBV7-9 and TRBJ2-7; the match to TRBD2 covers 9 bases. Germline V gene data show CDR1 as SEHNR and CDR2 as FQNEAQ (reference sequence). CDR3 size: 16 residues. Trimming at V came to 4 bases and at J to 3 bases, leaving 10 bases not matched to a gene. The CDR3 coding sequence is TGTGCCAGCAGCTCCCCTTCTAGCGGGGAGGACTACGAGCAGTACTTC. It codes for CASSSPSSGEDYEQYF.

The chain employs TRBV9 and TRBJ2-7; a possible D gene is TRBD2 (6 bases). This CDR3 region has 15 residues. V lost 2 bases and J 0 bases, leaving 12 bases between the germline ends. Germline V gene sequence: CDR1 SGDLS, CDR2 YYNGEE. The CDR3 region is CASSVGGESSYEQYF. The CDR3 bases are TGTGCCAGCAGCGTGGGCGGGGAAAGCTCCTACGAGCAGTACTTC.

CDR3 protein: CASSLDRRPLEQFF. The CDR3 nucleotides read TGTGCCAGCAGCTTAGATCGGAGGCCGCTGGAGCAGTTCTTC. The chain joins TRBV11-3 to TRBJ2-1; possible D gene TRBD2, 5 bases. The ends were cut back, 0 bases at V and 10 bases at J, with 13 bases in the middle. CDR1 is SGHNT, CDR2 YENEEA, per germline. CDR3 length: 14 amino acids. Looking up the rest from reference TRBV11-3 and TRBJ2-1 gives the full variable domain: EAGVVQSPRYKIIEKKQPVAFWCNPISGHNTLYWYLQNLGQGPELLIRYENEEAVDDSQLPKDRFSAERLKGVDSTLKIQPAELGDSAVYLCASSLDRRPLEQFFGPGTRLTVL.

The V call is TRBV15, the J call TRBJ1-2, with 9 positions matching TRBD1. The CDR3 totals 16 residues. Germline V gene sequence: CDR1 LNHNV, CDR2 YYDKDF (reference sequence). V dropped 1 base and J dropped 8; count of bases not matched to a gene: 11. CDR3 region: CATSRAADRGVEGYTF. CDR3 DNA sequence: TGTGCCACCAGCAGAGCTGCGGACAGGGGAGTAGAGGGCTACACCTTC.

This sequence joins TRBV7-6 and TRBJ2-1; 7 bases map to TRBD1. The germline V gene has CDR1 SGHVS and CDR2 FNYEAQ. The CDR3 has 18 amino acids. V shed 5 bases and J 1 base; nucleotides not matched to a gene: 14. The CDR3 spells CASSLRPTNRGSYNEQFF. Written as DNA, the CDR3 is TGTGCCAGCAGCCTTAGGCCCACCAACAGGGGATCCTACAATGAGCAGTTCTTC.